A single sample gave rise to the 3 T cell receptor beta chains below, sequenced in a study of blood T cells in healthy people across ages. A J-beta primer mix and a sample-barcoded 5' primer were used in a second PCR of about 7 to 11 cycles. Each CDR3 protein gets one entry after TCRdb re-called the 5' RACE reads with MiXCR. The sample shows about 2 million distinct CDR3 sequences, roughly 50% of them seen only once. Sample: blood. These receptors were taken from a middle-aged woman in good health.

The chain carries TRBV11-2 and TRBJ2-7; no reliable D call. Germline lookup yields CDR1 SGHAT and CDR2 FQNNGV. The CDR3 totals 17 residues. The V end lost 1 base, the J end lost 0 bases, and 16 bases lay between the germline ends. CDR3 sequence: CASSLVFHGRSSYEQYF. The CDR3 DNA sequence: TGTGCCAGCAGCTTAGTTTTTCATGGGCGCTCCTCCTACGAGCAGTACTTC.

This clonotype was seen a few times. V usage is TRBV27 and J usage is TRBJ2-6; tentative D call: TRBD2 (5 bases). Trimming removed 5 bases at V and 0 bases at J, with 8 bases between. The CDR3 contains 15 residues. CDR1 and CDR2 (germline): MNHEY, SMNVEV (reference sequence). The CDR3 region is CASSDYYSGANVLTF. CDR3 sequence (DNA): TGTGCCAGCAGTGACTACTACTCTGGGGCCAACGTCCTGACTTTC.

The CDR3 DNA is TGTGCCAGCAGCGTCTTAACAGGGTTGGGCTACACCTTC. It is translated as CASSVLTGLGYTF. The chain uses TRBV9 and TRBJ1-2, with a possible D match to TRBD1 (6 bases). Between the trimmed V and J ends, which lost 2 bases and 8 bases, there was a span of 13 bases. The CDR3 contains 13 residues. Germline V gene lookup returns CDR1 SGDLS and CDR2 YYNGEE.